The subject of this entry is one T cell receptor (beta chain). The data belong to a study of blood T cell repertoires in COVID-19. Study information: Both acute and convalescent COVID-19 samples were obtained from the United States, Italy and Spain. Sample material is recorded as cDNA or gDNA derived from T cells, B-cell-depleted T cells, or PBMCs.

Germline lookup yields CDR1 LNHNV and CDR2 YYDKDF (reference sequence). The germline V and J ends were trimmed by 1 base and 8 bases, with 18 bases remaining between them. CDR3 length: 16 residues. Authors' analysis steps: The authors estimated nucleated cell counts from reference gene primer amplification. Data came from immunoSEQ multiplex PCR; TCRdb stores just in-frame clones and leaves some out. D and trimming were read from the DNA, whereas the V and J calls and clone size are those reported in that table. Seen here are approximately 25,000 clones, approximately 77% observed once, and the top ten hold around 15%.

Sequences were obtained from peripheral blood. This receptor was obtained from an elderly man with active or convalescent COVID-19. The V call is TRBV15, the J call TRBJ2-1; the D gene is possibly TRBD2 (5 bases). The CDR3 DNA reads as TGTGCCACCAGCAGAGGATCAGGAGGCCCTTTGGATGAGCAGTTCTTC. Translation gives CATSRGSGGPLDEQFF.